This T cell receptor (beta chain) stems from a study of T cell repertoires in cytomegalovirus infection. This clonotype came up many times. Its antigen remains unknown. V trimming: 5 bases; J trimming: 4 bases; junction bases outside the gene matches: 13. Germline V lookup: CDR1 SGHTA, CDR2 FQGNSA. This CDR3 is 17 amino acids long. Each CDR3 protein gets one entry after TCRdb re-called the reads with MiXCR. The sample has approximately 1,000,000 distinct CDR3 sequences, around 32% seen once. The sample here was cultured CD8+ T cells from PBMCs, taken from culture after CMV antigen stimulation. This clonotype was sampled from a human donor in good health (CMV status not recorded). Some clones in this sample may be carry-over from other donors' samples. J is TRBJ2-1 and V is TRBV7-2; 8 nucleotides line up with TRBD1. This CDR3 is CASSGPQGAPMYNEQFF. CDR3 sequence (DNA): TGTGCCAGCAGCGGCCCCCAGGGGGCCCCTATGTACAATGAGCAGTTCTTC.